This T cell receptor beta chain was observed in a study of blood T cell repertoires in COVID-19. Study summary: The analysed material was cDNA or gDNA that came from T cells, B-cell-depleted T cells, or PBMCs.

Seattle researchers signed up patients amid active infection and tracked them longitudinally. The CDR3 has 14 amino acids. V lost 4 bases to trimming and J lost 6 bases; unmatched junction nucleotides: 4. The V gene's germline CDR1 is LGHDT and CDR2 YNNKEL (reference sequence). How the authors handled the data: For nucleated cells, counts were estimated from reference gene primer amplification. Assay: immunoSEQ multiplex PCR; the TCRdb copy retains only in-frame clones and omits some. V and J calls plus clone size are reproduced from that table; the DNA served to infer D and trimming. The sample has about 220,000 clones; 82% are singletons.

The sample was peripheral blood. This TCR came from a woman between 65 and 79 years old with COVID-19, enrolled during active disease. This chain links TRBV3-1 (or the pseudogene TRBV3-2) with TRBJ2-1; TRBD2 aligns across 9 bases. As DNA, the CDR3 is TGTGCCAGCAGCCTTAGCGGGAGTGGCAATGAGCAGTTCTTC. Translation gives CASSLSGSGNEQFF.